The clone carrying this TCR beta chain was recorded once. Assay: immunoSEQ multiplex PCR; the TCRdb copy retains only in-frame clones and omits some. The repertoire holds about 62,000 clones, with 95% to 98% as singletons. The data are from a study of technical replicates of blood from a few donors. The specimen was T cells isolated from PBMCs. This TCR derives from a human donor in good health.

In DNA, the CDR3 is TGCGCCAGCAGTGCTTGGCTAGCGGACTCCTCCTACGAGCAGTACTTC. Its protein product is CASSAWLADSSYEQYF. The chain couples TRBV10-2 to TRBJ2-7, with 7 bases that match TRBD2. Germline V gene sequence: CDR1 WSHSY, CDR2 SAAADI. V trimming: 4 bases; J trimming: 0 bases; junction bases outside the gene matches: 9. The CDR3 loop spans 16 amino acids.